A selection of T cell receptor beta chains follows, all from one sample in a study of cytomegalovirus exposure and HLA in healthy donors. Profiling relied on immunoSEQ multiplex PCR, and the TCRdb table lists in-frame clones only, not all of them. The table has 150,000 to 200,000 clones, more than 70% seen once. Sequencing was done on a sample of PBMCs. These receptors originate from a woman younger than 35 in good health and CMV-seronegative. CDR3s include the opening cysteine and the closing phenylalanine or tryptophan. Fields, in order: J gene, clone size, V gene, D gene, CDR3 protein, CDR3 DNA. A D gene is named only where the DNA matches it firmly. Clone size is not always given. Where it is, it says once, few, many or a class for expanded clones.

j_call: TRBJ1-1
clone_size: NA
v_call: TRBV30
d_call: NA
cdr3_aa: CAWSMGRSNTEAFF
cdr3_nt: TGTGCCTGGAGTATGGGCAGGTCAAACACTGAAGCTTTCTTT

j_call: TRBJ2-1
clone_size: NA
v_call: TRBV5-1
d_call: NA
cdr3_aa: CASSWTVMSSYNEQFF
cdr3_nt: TGCGCCAGCAGCTGGACAGTGATGAGCTCCTACAATGAGCAGTTCTTC

j_call: TRBJ2-7
clone_size: NA
v_call: TRBV20-1
d_call: NA
cdr3_aa: CSAKQGYEQYF
cdr3_nt: TGCAGTGCTAAACAGGGTTACGAGCAGTACTTC

j_call: TRBJ1-1
clone_size: few
v_call: TRBV19
d_call: NA
cdr3_aa: CASSIHESSNTEAFF
cdr3_nt: TGTGCCAGTAGTATCCACGAGTCTTCGAACACTGAAGCTTTCTTT

j_call: TRBJ2-1
clone_size: NA
v_call: TRBV19
d_call: TRBD2
cdr3_aa: CASSIDPPAGGSYNEQFF
cdr3_nt: TGTGCCAGTAGTATAGATCCCCCAGCGGGAGGCTCCTACAATGAGCAGTTCTTC

j_call: TRBJ2-3
clone_size: NA
v_call: TRBV2
d_call: TRBD2
cdr3_aa: CASSLGLAGDTQYF
cdr3_nt: TGTGCCAGCAGTCTGGGCCTAGCGGGAGATACGCAGTATTTT

j_call: TRBJ1-1
clone_size: NA
v_call: TRBV7-9
d_call: NA
cdr3_aa: CASSLVVKTPDTEAFF
cdr3_nt: TGTGCCAGCAGCTTAGTAGTTAAAACTCCTGACACTGAAGCTTTCTTT

j_call: TRBJ2-1
clone_size: NA
v_call: TRBV4-1
d_call: NA
cdr3_aa: CASSQSSGNEQFF
cdr3_nt: TGCGCCAGCAGCCAAAGTTCGGGCAATGAGCAGTTCTTC

j_call: TRBJ2-1
clone_size: NA
v_call: TRBV5-1
d_call: NA
cdr3_aa: CASSLGDPFNEQFF
cdr3_nt: TGCGCCAGCAGCTTGGGAGATCCTTTCAATGAGCAGTTCTTC

j_call: TRBJ2-2
clone_size: NA
v_call: TRBV6-5
d_call: NA
cdr3_aa: CASSYRIYGAAGELFF
cdr3_nt: TGTGCCAGCAGTTACCGTATTTATGGGGCGGCCGGGGAGCTGTTTTTT

j_call: TRBJ2-1
clone_size: once
v_call: TRBV28
d_call: TRBD2
cdr3_aa: CASRTDSKAGTSGRLKQFF
cdr3_nt: TGTGCCAGCAGAACAGATTCCAAAGCCGGGACTAGCGGGAGACTTAAGCAGTTCTTC

j_call: TRBJ2-2
clone_size: NA
v_call: TRBV5-1
d_call: TRBD2
cdr3_aa: CASSLGTSGVDTGELFF
cdr3_nt: TGCGCCAGCAGCTTGGGGACTAGCGGGGTTGACACCGGGGAGCTGTTTTTT

j_call: TRBJ1-5
clone_size: once
v_call: TRBV19
d_call: TRBD1
cdr3_aa: CASSPRGDRGLQPQHF
cdr3_nt: TGTGCCAGTAGTCCCCGGGGCGACAGGGGGCTTCAGCCCCAGCATTTT

j_call: TRBJ1-5
clone_size: NA
v_call: TRBV27
d_call: NA
cdr3_aa: CASSIAGVGNQPQHF
cdr3_nt: TGTGCCAGCAGTATTGCAGGGGTGGGCAATCAGCCCCAGCATTTT

j_call: TRBJ2-6
clone_size: NA
v_call: TRBV9
d_call: NA
cdr3_aa: CASSVDISGANVLTF
cdr3_nt: TGTGCCAGCAGCGTAGATATCTCTGGGGCCAACGTCCTGACTTTC

j_call: TRBJ1-4
clone_size: NA
v_call: TRBV9
d_call: TRBD1
cdr3_aa: CASSLDPGGYYEKLFF
cdr3_nt: TGTGCCAGCAGCCTGGATCCAGGGGGCTATTATGAAAAACTGTTTTTT

j_call: TRBJ2-1
clone_size: NA
v_call: TRBV9
d_call: NA
cdr3_aa: CASSVEAGGNEQFF
cdr3_nt: TGTGCCAGCAGCGTAGAGGCCGGAGGCAATGAGCAGTTCTTC

j_call: TRBJ2-7
clone_size: NA
v_call: TRBV6-6
d_call: TRBD2
cdr3_aa: CASSYRTSGGYEQYF
cdr3_nt: TGTGCCAGCAGTTACAGGACTAGCGGGGGTTACGAGCAGTACTTC

j_call: TRBJ2-1
clone_size: NA
v_call: TRBV5-1
d_call: TRBD1
cdr3_aa: CASSHTGDEQFF
cdr3_nt: TGCGCCAGCAGCCATACAGGGGATGAGCAGTTCTTC

j_call: TRBJ1-1
clone_size: NA
v_call: TRBV13
d_call: TRBD1
cdr3_aa: CASSLGQGAWSNTEAFF
cdr3_nt: TGTGCCAGCAGCTTAGGACAGGGGGCTTGGAGTAACACTGAAGCTTTCTTT

j_call: TRBJ2-7
clone_size: NA
v_call: TRBV7-2
d_call: NA
cdr3_aa: CASSLARLGESSYEQYF
cdr3_nt: TGTGCCAGCAGCTTAGCGCGTTTGGGCGAGAGCTCCTACGAGCAGTACTTC

j_call: TRBJ2-7
clone_size: once
v_call: TRBV5-1
d_call: NA
cdr3_aa: CASSLAGQYEQYF
cdr3_nt: TGCGCCAGCAGCTTGGCAGGGCAGTACGAGCAGTACTTC

j_call: TRBJ2-7
clone_size: NA
v_call: TRBV6-5
d_call: TRBD2
cdr3_aa: CASSASGSNEQYF
cdr3_nt: TGTGCCAGCAGTGCCAGCGGGAGCAACGAGCAGTACTTC

j_call: TRBJ2-1
clone_size: NA
v_call: TRBV5-6
d_call: NA
cdr3_aa: CASSLPGQWDLYNEQFF
cdr3_nt: TGTGCCAGCAGCCTGCCCGGACAGTGGGACCTCTACAATGAGCAGTTCTTC

j_call: TRBJ2-3
clone_size: NA
v_call: TRBV7-9
d_call: NA
cdr3_aa: CASSLAAGMVTDTQYF
cdr3_nt: TGTGCCAGCAGCTTAGCAGCAGGGATGGTCACAGATACGCAGTATTTT

j_call: TRBJ1-6
clone_size: few
v_call: TRBV30
d_call: TRBD1
cdr3_aa: CAWSVVGQGNSPLHF
cdr3_nt: TGTGCCTGGAGTGTAGTGGGACAGGGGAATTCACCCCTCCACTTT

j_call: TRBJ1-2
clone_size: NA
v_call: TRBV6-1
d_call: TRBD1
cdr3_aa: CASSAGQGAIATF
cdr3_nt: TGTGCCAGCAGCGCCGGACAGGGGGCTATCGCCACCTTC

j_call: TRBJ1-2
clone_size: NA
v_call: TRBV5-1
d_call: TRBD1
cdr3_aa: CASSNKTGANYGYTF
cdr3_nt: TGCGCCAGCAGCAACAAGACAGGGGCGAACTATGGCTACACCTTC

j_call: TRBJ2-1
clone_size: NA
v_call: TRBV6-1
d_call: TRBD2
cdr3_aa: CASSETFWGGGFGEQFF
cdr3_nt: TGTGCCAGCAGTGAAACGTTCTGGGGGGGTGGGTTTGGTGAGCAGTTCTTC

j_call: TRBJ2-7
clone_size: NA
v_call: TRBV9
d_call: NA
cdr3_aa: CASSVGGRGEQYF
cdr3_nt: TGTGCCAGCAGCGTGGGCGGGCGGGGCGAGCAGTACTTC

j_call: TRBJ2-2
clone_size: NA
v_call: TRBV7-8
d_call: TRBD2
cdr3_aa: CASSFRLAGGLNTGELFF
cdr3_nt: TGTGCCAGCAGCTTCCGGCTAGCGGGGGGCCTGAACACCGGGGAGCTGTTTTTT

j_call: TRBJ1-1
clone_size: NA
v_call: TRBV13
d_call: NA
cdr3_aa: CASSLGSDEAFF
cdr3_nt: TGTGCCAGCAGCTTAGGGTCAGATGAAGCTTTCTTT

j_call: TRBJ1-1
clone_size: NA
v_call: TRBV7-9
d_call: NA
cdr3_aa: CASSLEGGTEAFF
cdr3_nt: TGTGCCAGCAGCTTGGAGGGAGGCACTGAAGCTTTCTTT

j_call: TRBJ2-3
clone_size: NA
v_call: TRBV19
d_call: NA
cdr3_aa: CASRNSVVVDTQYF
cdr3_nt: TGTGCCAGTCGAAACTCGGTGGTTGTAGATACGCAGTATTTT

j_call: TRBJ2-3
clone_size: NA
v_call: TRBV10-1
d_call: NA
cdr3_aa: CASSEGRGGTDTQYF
cdr3_nt: TGCGCCAGCAGTGAGGGTAGGGGTGGCACAGATACGCAGTATTTT

j_call: TRBJ1-2
clone_size: NA
v_call: TRBV11-2
d_call: TRBD1
cdr3_aa: CASSLGQGINYGYTF
cdr3_nt: TGTGCCAGCAGCCTAGGACAGGGAATTAACTATGGCTACACCTTC

j_call: TRBJ2-7
clone_size: NA
v_call: TRBV19
d_call: NA
cdr3_aa: CASSPWRVNEQYF
cdr3_nt: TGTGCCAGTTCTCCGTGGAGGGTAAACGAGCAGTACTTC

j_call: TRBJ2-7
clone_size: once
v_call: TRBV14
d_call: TRBD1
cdr3_aa: CASSLPGQGLYEQYF
cdr3_nt: TGTGCCAGCAGCCTCCCCGGACAGGGGCTCTACGAGCAGTACTTC

j_call: TRBJ2-5
clone_size: NA
v_call: TRBV10-3
d_call: NA
cdr3_aa: CAIRGGETQYF
cdr3_nt: TGTGCCATCAGAGGCGGAGAGACCCAGTACTTC

j_call: TRBJ2-6
clone_size: NA
v_call: TRBV2
d_call: TRBD1
cdr3_aa: CASSWTGGSGANVLTF
cdr3_nt: TGTGCCAGCAGTTGGACAGGGGGCTCTGGGGCCAACGTCCTGACTTTC

j_call: TRBJ2-7
clone_size: NA
v_call: TRBV5-6
d_call: NA
cdr3_aa: CASSLGAYEQYF
cdr3_nt: TGTGCCAGCAGCTTGGGAGCGTACGAGCAGTACTTC

j_call: TRBJ1-2
clone_size: once
v_call: TRBV7-8
d_call: NA
cdr3_aa: CASTLGRAGKDGYTF
cdr3_nt: TGTGCCAGCACCCTAGGGCGCGCAGGGAAGGATGGCTACACCTTC

j_call: TRBJ2-3
clone_size: NA
v_call: TRBV9
d_call: NA
cdr3_aa: CASSDSYEHHF
cdr3_nt: TGTGCCAGCAGCGACAGCTACGAGCACCATTTT

j_call: TRBJ1-1
clone_size: NA
v_call: TRBV19
d_call: NA
cdr3_aa: CASRNRAMNTEAFF
cdr3_nt: TGTGCCAGTAGAAACAGGGCCATGAACACTGAAGCTTTCTTT

j_call: TRBJ2-7
clone_size: NA
v_call: TRBV7-9
d_call: NA
cdr3_aa: CASSPTGNSIYEQYF
cdr3_nt: TGTGCCAGCAGCCCCACTGGCAACAGTATCTACGAGCAGTACTTC

j_call: TRBJ1-2
clone_size: NA
v_call: TRBV10-2
d_call: NA
cdr3_aa: CASSESDSNYGYTF
cdr3_nt: TGCGCCAGCAGTGAGTCCGACAGTAACTATGGCTACACCTTC

j_call: TRBJ2-1
clone_size: once
v_call: TRBV5-1
d_call: TRBD2
cdr3_aa: CASTGWFSGGGEQFF
cdr3_nt: TGCGCCAGCACAGGTTGGTTTAGCGGGGGTGGTGAGCAGTTCTTC

j_call: TRBJ2-2
clone_size: NA
v_call: TRBV5-1
d_call: NA
cdr3_aa: CASSLEAANTGELFF
cdr3_nt: TGCGCCAGCAGCTTGGAGGCGGCGAACACCGGGGAGCTGTTTTTT

j_call: TRBJ2-3
clone_size: NA
v_call: TRBV18
d_call: NA
cdr3_aa: CASSPRAYFRDTDTQYF
cdr3_nt: TGTGCCAGCTCGCCGAGGGCTTATTTTCGAGACACAGATACGCAGTATTTT

j_call: TRBJ1-1
clone_size: NA
v_call: TRBV19
d_call: TRBD1
cdr3_aa: CASSIPSNGQENTEAFF
cdr3_nt: TGTGCCAGTAGTATACCTAGCAACGGACAGGAGAACACTGAAGCTTTCTTT

j_call: TRBJ2-5
clone_size: once
v_call: TRBV7-9
d_call: TRBD2
cdr3_aa: CASSFRGAGEETQYF
cdr3_nt: TGTGCCAGCAGCTTTAGGGGAGCGGGAGAAGAGACCCAGTACTTC

j_call: TRBJ2-2
clone_size: NA
v_call: TRBV7-9
d_call: NA
cdr3_aa: CASSLGHTTGELFF
cdr3_nt: TGTGCCAGCAGCCTGGGACACACCACCGGGGAGCTGTTTTTT